This T cell receptor beta chain was profiled in a study of response to subunit inactivated influenza vaccine. The CDR3 sequence is 15 residues long. The V and J ends lost 5 bases and 4 bases, in that order; junction bases with no gene match: 11. TCRdb reprocessed the RT-PCR reads with MiXCR, giving one entry per CDR3 protein. The data contain around 600,000 distinct CDR3 sequences, roughly 12% of them singletons. The same sample was also studied in work on T cells expressing NK-cell markers. That work states: UMIs were included in TCR beta cDNA generated by 5'RACE template switching. Seven HCMV-seropositive donors and one seronegative donor made up the eight sequenced donors.

This material consisted of PBMCs from blood, taken on the day of vaccination. The source is a middle-aged man who received an inactivated influenza vaccine. The chain is built from TRBV12-3 or TRBV12-4 and TRBJ2-7; 7 positions agree with TRBD1. The CDR3 sequence is CASSTRQGIGYEQYF. The CDR3, as DNA: TGTGCCAGCAGTACACGACAGGGAATCGGGTACGAGCAGTACTTC.